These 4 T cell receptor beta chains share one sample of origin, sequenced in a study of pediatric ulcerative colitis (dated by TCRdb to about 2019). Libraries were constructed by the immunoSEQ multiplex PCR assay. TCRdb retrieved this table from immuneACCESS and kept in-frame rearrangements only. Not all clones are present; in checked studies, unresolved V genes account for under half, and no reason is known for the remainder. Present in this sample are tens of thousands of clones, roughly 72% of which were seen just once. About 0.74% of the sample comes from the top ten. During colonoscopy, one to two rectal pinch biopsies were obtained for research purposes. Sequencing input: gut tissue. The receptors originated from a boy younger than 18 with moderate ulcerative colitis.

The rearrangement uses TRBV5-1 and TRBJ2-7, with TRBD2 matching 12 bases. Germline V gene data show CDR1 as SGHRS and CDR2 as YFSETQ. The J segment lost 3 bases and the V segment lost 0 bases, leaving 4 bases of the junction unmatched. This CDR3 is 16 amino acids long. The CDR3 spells CASSLASGGAGYEQYF. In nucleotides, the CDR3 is TGCGCCAGCAGCTTGGCTAGCGGGGGGGCCGGCTACGAGCAGTACTTC.

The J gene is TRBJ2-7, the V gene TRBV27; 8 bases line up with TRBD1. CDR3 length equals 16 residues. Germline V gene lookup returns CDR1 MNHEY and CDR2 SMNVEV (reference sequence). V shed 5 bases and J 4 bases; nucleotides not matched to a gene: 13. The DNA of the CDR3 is TGTGCCAGCAGTATCGGGACAGGTTCTCACTGGTACGAGCAGTACTTC. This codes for CASSIGTGSHWYEQYF.

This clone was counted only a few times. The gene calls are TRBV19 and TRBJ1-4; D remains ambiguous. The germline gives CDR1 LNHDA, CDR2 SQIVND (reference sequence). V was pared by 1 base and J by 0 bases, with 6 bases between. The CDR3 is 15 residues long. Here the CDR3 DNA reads TGTGCCAGTAGTATAGGGATTTCAACTAATGAAAAACTGTTTTTT. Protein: CASSIGISTNEKLFF.

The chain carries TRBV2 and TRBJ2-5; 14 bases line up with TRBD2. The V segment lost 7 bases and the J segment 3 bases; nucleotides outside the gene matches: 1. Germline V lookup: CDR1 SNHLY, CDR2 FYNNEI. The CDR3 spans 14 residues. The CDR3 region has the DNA TGTGCCAGCACGGGACTAGCGGGAGAAGAGACCCAGTACTTC. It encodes CASTGLAGEETQYF.